This TCR beta chain was documented in a study of T cell repertoires in cytomegalovirus infection. Turning to the study itself: Indicated by public TCR beta signatures were CMV infection and matching HLA type.

TCRdb analysed the reads with MiXCR anew, one entry per CDR3 protein. The sample includes 900,000 to 950,000 distinct CDR3 sequences, around 32% of them seen just once. This clonotype came up a few times. Its cognate antigen is unknown. V lost 0 bases and J 4 bases, leaving 13 bases between the germline ends. CDR1 is SGDLS and CDR2 is YYNGEE in the germline V gene. The CDR3 is made up of 15 amino acids. Source: cultured CD8+ T cells from PBMCs, taken from culture after CMV antigen stimulation. The source of this sequence is a human donor in good health (CMV status not recorded). Some clones in this sample may be carry-over from other donors' samples. The rearrangement joins TRBV9 to TRBJ1-1; no reliable D call. The CDR3 loop is CASSVEGRGLTEAFF. DNA for the CDR3: TGTGCCAGCAGCGTAGAAGGAAGAGGACTCACTGAAGCTTTCTTT.